What follows describes a single T cell receptor (beta chain). The antigen remains undetermined. TCR beta libraries were prepared from cDNA with unique molecular identifiers. TCRdb re-called the PCR reads through MiXCR, storing one row per CDR3 protein. Among 500,000 to 600,000 distinct CDR3 sequences, 44% were seen once, and the ten largest hold 1.5% to 2%. This entry comes from a study of post-analysis software for immune sequencing data. Notes on the study in general: When patients were compared with controls, about five TRBV segments were more frequent, TRBV5-6, TRBV5-1 and TRBV20-1 among them. People with multiple sclerosis had a significantly lower normalized Chao1 diversity than controls did.

The germline V gene encodes CDR1 SGHNT and CDR2 YENEEA. The CDR3 sequence is 16 residues long. Trimming at V came to 4 bases and at J to 6 bases, leaving 8 bases not matched to a gene. The clonotype originates from a girl between 10 and 17 years old with multiple sclerosis. This chain connects TRBV11-3 to TRBJ2-1, with 11 bases fitting TRBD2. Sample: blood. The CDR3 loop reads CASSSPPGLAVNEQFF. CDR3 DNA sequence: TGTGCCAGCAGCTCCCCGCCGGGACTAGCGGTCAATGAGCAGTTCTTC.